This T cell receptor beta chain was retrieved from a study of blood T cell repertoires in COVID-19. Assay used: immunoSEQ multiplex PCR; TCRdb lists only in-frame clones, some missing. The repertoire holds a few hundred thousand clones, with more than 75% as singletons. The V gene lost 6 bases and the J gene lost 0 bases, with 15 bases spanning the gap. The CDR3 runs 15 residues. Germline-derived CDR1 and CDR2 are MNHEY and SVGAGI. The source of this sequence is a man aged 35-49 years who had recovered from COVID-19. Sample: peripheral blood. This sequence joins TRBV6-5 and TRBJ2-7, with TRBD2 as a possible D gene (7 bases). The CDR3 region is CASSGNREGSYEQYF. As DNA, the CDR3 is TGTGCCAGCAGCGGTAACAGGGAGGGCTCCTACGAGCAGTACTTC.